The text below deals with one T cell receptor (beta chain). The target antigen is unknown. TCRdb processed the 5' RACE reads again and assigns one entry to each CDR3 protein, with no DNA. The ten top clones account for around 1.4%, within a sample of about 460,000 distinct CDR3 sequences. This specimen comes from a study of T cells expressing NK-cell markers. Germline assignment: CDR1 SGHRS and CDR2 YFSETQ. The CDR3 has 16 amino acids. Overall study findings and caveats: Dominant NKG2C+ clonotypes were found to form about 1.0-7.5% of CD8+ T cells in over five donors.

This chain uses TRBV5-1 with TRBJ1-1; TCRdb's D call of TRBD1 is untestable without DNA. This clonotype was sampled from a woman aged 45-60 years in good health. The sample was blood T cells: a sorted CD56 or NKG2C T cell subset, CD4+ or CD8+ T cells, or bulk PBMC T cells (not recorded which). CDR3 sequence reads: CASSLGAGWSSTEAFF.